The entry that follows covers one T cell receptor beta chain sequence. Its ends do not fully match the called genes, so a read error is possible. Per germline, CDR1 LNHDA and CDR2 SQIVND (reference sequence). There are 14 residues in the CDR3. This sample is part of a study of T-cell memory formation after mild COVID-19. For the study at large: Largely donor-specific sequence clusters came from a couple of donors.

TCRdb re-called the 5' RACE reads through MiXCR, storing one row per CDR3 protein. The sample holds about 400,000 distinct CDR3 sequences, about 22% seen once. The specimen sequenced was PBMCs or a T cell subset sorted from them (not recorded which). The sequence derives from an adult woman who had mild COVID-19 (a few samples of this study predate the infection). Cell type and time point are not known. The gene calls are TRBV19 and TRBJ2-2, with a tentative D call TRBD2 (6 bases). The CDR3 bases are TGTGCCAGTAGCATAGGAGGGGCGACCGGGGAGCTGTTTTTT. Protein sequence: CASSIGGATGELFF.